This T cell receptor beta chain was sequenced for a study of control samples from healthy donors and cancer patients. This clone was detected only once. The CDR3 contains 14 residues. V was clipped by 6 bases and J by 7 bases, with 18 bases between them. Germline-derived CDR1 and CDR2 are ENHRY and SYGVKD. The protocol was immunoSEQ multiplex PCR, while the TCRdb copy is restricted to in-frame clones and leaves out a portion. Among around 200,000 clones, 90% to 95% were seen once, and the ten largest hold about 1.5%. Sequenced sample: blood. The source is a man between 18 and 29 years old in good health. The chain has TRBV10-3 and TRBJ2-5; no reliable D call. The CDR3 reads CAIRDTVSVGTQYF. The CDR3 nucleotides read TGTGCCATCAGGGATACAGTGTCGGTAGGGACCCAGTACTTC.